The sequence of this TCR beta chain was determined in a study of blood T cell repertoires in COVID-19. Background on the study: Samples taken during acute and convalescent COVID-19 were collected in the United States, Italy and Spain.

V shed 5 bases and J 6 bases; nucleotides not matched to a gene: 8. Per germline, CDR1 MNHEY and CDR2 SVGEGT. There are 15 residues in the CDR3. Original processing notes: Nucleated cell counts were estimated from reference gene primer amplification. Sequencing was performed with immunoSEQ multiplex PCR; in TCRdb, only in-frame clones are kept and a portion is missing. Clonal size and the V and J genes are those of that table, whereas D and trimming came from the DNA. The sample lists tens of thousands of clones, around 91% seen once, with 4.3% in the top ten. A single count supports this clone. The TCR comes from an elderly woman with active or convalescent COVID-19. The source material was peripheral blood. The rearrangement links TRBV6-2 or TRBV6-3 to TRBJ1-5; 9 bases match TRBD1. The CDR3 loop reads CASSLGQGRGQPQHF. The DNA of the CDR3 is TGTGCCAGCAGTCTCGGACAGGGGCGGGGTCAGCCCCAGCATTTT.